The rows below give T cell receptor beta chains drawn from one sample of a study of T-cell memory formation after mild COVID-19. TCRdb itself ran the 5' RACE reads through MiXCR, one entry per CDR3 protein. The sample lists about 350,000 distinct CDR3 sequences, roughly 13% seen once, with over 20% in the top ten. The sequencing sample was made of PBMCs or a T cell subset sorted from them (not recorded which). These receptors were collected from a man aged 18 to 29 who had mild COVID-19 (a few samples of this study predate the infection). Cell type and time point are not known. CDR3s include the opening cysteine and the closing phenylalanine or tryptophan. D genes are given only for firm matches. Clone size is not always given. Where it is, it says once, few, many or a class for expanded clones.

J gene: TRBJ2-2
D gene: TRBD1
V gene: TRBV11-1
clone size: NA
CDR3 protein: CASSTQTGVGGELFF
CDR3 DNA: TGTGCCAGCAGCACCCAGACAGGGGTTGGCGGGGAGCTGTTTTTT

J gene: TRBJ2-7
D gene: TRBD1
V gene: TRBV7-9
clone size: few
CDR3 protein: CASSTGTAFSYEQYF
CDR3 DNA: TGTGCCAGCAGCACGGGGACAGCTTTCTCCTACGAGCAGTACTTC

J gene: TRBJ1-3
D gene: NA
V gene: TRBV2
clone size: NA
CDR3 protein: CASSVRLRAGVSGNTIYF
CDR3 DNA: TGTGCCAGCAGTGTAAGGCTTCGGGCAGGAGTCTCTGGAAACACCATATATTTT

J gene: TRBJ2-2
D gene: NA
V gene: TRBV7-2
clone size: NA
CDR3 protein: CASSSTLTPTNTGELFF
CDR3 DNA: TGTGCCAGCAGCTCTACCCTGACACCTACGAACACCGGGGAGCTGTTTTTT

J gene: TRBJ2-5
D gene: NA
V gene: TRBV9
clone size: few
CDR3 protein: CASSTTGTEETQYF
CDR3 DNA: TGTGCCAGCAGTACAACCGGGACGGAAGAGACCCAGTACTTC

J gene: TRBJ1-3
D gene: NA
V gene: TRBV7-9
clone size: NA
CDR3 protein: CASSRGWDTIYF
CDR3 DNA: TGTGCCAGCAGCCGGGGTTGGGACACCATATATTTT

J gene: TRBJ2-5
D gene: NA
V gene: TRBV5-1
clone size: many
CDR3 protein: CASSLTAQETQYF
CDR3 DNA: TGCGCCAGCAGTCTAACCGCTCAAGAGACCCAGTACTTC

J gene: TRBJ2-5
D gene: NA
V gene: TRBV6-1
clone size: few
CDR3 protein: CASSLPRGTQYF
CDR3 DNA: TGTGCCAGCAGTTTACCCCGGGGAACCCAGTACTTC

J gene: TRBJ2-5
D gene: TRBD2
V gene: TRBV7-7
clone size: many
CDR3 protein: CASSSRTSGDWYQETQYF
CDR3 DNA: TGTGCCAGCAGCTCCCGGACTAGCGGGGATTGGTACCAAGAGACCCAGTACTTC

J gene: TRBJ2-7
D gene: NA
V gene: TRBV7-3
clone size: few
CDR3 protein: CASSLTPYGYEQYF
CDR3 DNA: TGTGCCAGCAGCTTAACCCCTTATGGCTACGAGCAGTACTTC

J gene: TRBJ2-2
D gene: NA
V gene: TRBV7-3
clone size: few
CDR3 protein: CASSPMNTGELFF
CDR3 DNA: TGTGCCAGCAGCCCGATGAACACCGGGGAGCTGTTTTTT

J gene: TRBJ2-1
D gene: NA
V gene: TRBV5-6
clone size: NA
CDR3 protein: CASSVRQEQFF
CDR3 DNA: TGTGCCAGCAGCGTAAGGCAGGAGCAGTTCTTC

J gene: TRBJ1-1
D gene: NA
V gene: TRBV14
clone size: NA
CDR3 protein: CASSQDFEGWYTEAFF
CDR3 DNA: TGTGCCAGCAGCCAAGATTTCGAGGGGTGGTACACTGAAGCTTTCTTT

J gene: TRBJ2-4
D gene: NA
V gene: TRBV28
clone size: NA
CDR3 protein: CASSFGASSAKNIQYF
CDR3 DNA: TGTGCCAGCAGTTTTGGGGCAAGCTCAGCCAAAAACATTCAGTACTTC

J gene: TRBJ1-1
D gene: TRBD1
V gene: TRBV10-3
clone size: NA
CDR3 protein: CAIVRDRAGTEAFF
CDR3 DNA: TGTGCCATCGTTCGTGACAGGGCGGGCACTGAAGCTTTCTTT

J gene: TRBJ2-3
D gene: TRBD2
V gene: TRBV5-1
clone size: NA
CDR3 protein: CASSWERGGHTDTQYF
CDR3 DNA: TGCGCCAGCAGCTGGGAGCGGGGGGGCCACACAGATACGCAGTATTTT

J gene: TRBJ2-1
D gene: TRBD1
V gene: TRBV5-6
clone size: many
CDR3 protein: CASSLDRGHEQFF
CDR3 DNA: TGTGCCAGCAGCTTGGACAGGGGGCATGAGCAGTTCTTC

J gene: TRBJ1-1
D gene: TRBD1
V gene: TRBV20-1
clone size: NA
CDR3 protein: CSGLGQGAAEAFF
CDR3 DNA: TGCAGTGGGTTGGGACAGGGGGCAGCTGAAGCTTTCTTT

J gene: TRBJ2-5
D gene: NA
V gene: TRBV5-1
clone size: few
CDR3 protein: CASSAFTGAETQYF
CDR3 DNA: TGCGCCAGCAGCGCGTTTACTGGAGCAGAGACCCAGTACTTC

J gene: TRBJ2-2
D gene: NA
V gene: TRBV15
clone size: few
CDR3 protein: CATRTYPNTGELFF
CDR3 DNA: TGTGCCACCCGGACGTACCCGAACACCGGGGAGCTGTTTTTT

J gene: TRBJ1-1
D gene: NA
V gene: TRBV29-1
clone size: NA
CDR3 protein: CSVPEGDTEAFF
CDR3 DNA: TGCAGCGTTCCTGAGGGGGATACTGAAGCTTTCTTT

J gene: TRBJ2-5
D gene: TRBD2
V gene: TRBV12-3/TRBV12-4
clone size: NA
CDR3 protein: CASTAGGGGPFAQYF
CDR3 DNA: TGTGCCAGCACCGCGGGAGGGGGAGGGCCTTTTGCCCAGTACTTC

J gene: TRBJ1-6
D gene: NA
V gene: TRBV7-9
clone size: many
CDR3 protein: CASSGVNSPLHF
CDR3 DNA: TGTGCCAGCAGCGGGGTCAATTCACCCCTCCACTTT

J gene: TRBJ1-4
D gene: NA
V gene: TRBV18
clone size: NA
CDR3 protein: CASSPGLPNEKLFF
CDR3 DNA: TGTGCCAGCTCACCAGGGTTACCTAATGAAAAACTGTTTTTT

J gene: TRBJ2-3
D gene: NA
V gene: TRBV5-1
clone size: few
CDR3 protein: CASSWASNGVDTQYF
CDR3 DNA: TGCGCCAGCAGCTGGGCCTCGAACGGGGTAGATACGCAGTATTTT

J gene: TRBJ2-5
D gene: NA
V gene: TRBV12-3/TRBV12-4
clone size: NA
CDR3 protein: CASSREPPPGTQYF
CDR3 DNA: TGTGCCAGCAGTCGGGAACCCCCGCCCGGGACCCAGTACTTC

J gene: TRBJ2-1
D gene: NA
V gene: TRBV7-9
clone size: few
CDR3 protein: CASSLGLAEQFF
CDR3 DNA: TGTGCCAGCAGCCTAGGCTTGGCGGAGCAGTTCTTC

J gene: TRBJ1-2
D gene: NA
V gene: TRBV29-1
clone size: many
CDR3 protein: CSVEEGVVYGYTF
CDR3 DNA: TGCAGCGTTGAAGAAGGGGTAGTCTATGGCTACACCTTC

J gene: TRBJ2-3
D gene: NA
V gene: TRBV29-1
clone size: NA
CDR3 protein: CSVDGGSTDTQYF
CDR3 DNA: TGCAGCGTTGATGGAGGAAGCACAGATACGCAGTATTTT

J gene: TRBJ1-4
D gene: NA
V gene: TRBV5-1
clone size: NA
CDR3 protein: CASSFNPAADRSTNEKLIF
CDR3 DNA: TGCGCCAGCAGCTTTAATCCGGCAGCCGACCGATCAACTAATGAAAAACTGATTTTT

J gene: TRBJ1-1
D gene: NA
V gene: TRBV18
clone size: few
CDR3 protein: CASSPTVGVIEAFF
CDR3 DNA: TGTGCCAGCTCACCTACGGTGGGGGTGATTGAAGCTTTCTTT

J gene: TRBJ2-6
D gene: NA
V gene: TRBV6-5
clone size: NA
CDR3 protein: CASSYSSASGANVLTF
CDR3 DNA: TGTGCCAGCAGTTACTCCAGTGCATCTGGGGCCAACGTCCTGACTTTC

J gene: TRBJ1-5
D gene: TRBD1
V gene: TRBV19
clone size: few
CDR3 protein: CASRRQGGQPQHF
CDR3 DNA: TGTGCCAGTAGGCGACAGGGGGGCCAGCCCCAGCATTTT

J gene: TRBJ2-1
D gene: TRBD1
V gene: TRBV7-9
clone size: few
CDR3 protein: CASRFRDSGDNEQFF
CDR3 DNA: TGTGCCAGCAGGTTCCGGGACAGTGGGGACAATGAGCAGTTCTTC

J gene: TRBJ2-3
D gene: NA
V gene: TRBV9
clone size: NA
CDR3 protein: CASSVQGFSGDTQYF
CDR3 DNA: TGTGCCAGCAGCGTACAGGGATTCTCAGGGGATACGCAGTATTTT

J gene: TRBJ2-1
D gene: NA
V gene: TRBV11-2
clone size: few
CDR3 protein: CASSSATNRVYEQFF
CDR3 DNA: TGTGCCAGCAGCTCGGCCACCAACAGGGTGTATGAGCAGTTCTTC

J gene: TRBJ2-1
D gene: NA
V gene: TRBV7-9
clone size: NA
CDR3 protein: CASVADNEQFF
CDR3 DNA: TGTGCCAGCGTAGCGGACAATGAGCAGTTCTTC

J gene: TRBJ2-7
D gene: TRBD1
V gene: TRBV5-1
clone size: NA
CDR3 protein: CASSPGGTGPSYEQYF
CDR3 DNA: TGCGCCAGCAGCCCAGGGGGGACAGGGCCGAGTTACGAGCAGTACTTC

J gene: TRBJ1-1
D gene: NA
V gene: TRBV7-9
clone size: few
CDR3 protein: CASSSGGYTEAFF
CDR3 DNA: TGTGCCAGCAGCTCCGGCGGGTACACTGAAGCTTTCTTT

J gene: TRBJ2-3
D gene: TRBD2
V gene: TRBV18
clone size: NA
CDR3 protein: CASSPTLAGGTDTQYF
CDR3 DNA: TGTGCCAGCTCGCCGACACTAGCGGGGGGCACAGATACGCAGTATTTT

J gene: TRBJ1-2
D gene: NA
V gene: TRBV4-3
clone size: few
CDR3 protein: CASSRSGVLSDGYTF
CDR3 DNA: TGCGCCAGCAGCCGGTCAGGGGTTCTGAGCGATGGCTACACCTTC

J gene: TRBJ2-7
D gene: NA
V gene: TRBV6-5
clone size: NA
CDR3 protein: CASSYSAGDSYEQYF
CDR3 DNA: TGTGCCAGCAGTTACAGTGCTGGGGACTCCTACGAGCAGTACTTC

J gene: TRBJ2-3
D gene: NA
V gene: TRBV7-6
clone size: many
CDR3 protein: CASSLPTLASTDTQYF
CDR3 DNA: TGTGCCAGCAGCTTACCCACACTCGCTAGCACAGATACGCAGTATTTT

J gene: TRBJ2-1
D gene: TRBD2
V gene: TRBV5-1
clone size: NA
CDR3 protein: CASSLLAGANNEQFF
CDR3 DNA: TGCGCCAGCAGTTTACTAGCGGGGGCAAACAATGAGCAGTTCTTC

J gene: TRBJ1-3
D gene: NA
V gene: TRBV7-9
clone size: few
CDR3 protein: CASSFSVSGNTIYF
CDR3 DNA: TGTGCCAGCAGCTTCTCGGTCTCTGGAAACACCATATATTTT

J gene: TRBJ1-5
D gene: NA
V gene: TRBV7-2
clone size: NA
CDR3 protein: CASSSLGHQPQHF
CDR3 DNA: TGTGCCAGCAGCTCGCTAGGGCATCAGCCCCAGCATTTT

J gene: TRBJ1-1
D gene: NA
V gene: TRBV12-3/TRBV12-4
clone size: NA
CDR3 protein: CASGYMAETEAFF
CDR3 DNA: TGTGCCAGCGGATACATGGCGGAGACTGAAGCTTTCTTT

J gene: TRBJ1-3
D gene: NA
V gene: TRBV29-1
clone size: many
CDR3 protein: CSVAPSGNTIYF
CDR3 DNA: TGCAGCGTTGCGCCCTCTGGAAACACCATATATTTT

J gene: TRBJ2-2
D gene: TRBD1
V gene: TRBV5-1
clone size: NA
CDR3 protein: CASSDRGANTGELFF
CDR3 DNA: TGCGCCAGCAGCGACAGGGGTGCGAACACCGGGGAGCTGTTTTTT

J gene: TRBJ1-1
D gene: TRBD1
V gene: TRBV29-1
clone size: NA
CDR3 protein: CSVEGGQGLLEAFF
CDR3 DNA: TGCAGCGTTGAGGGAGGACAGGGACTTCTCGAAGCTTTCTTT

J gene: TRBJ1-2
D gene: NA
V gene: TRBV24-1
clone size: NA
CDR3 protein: CATSGSGDLYGYTF
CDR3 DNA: TGTGCCACCAGTGGCTCAGGGGACCTCTATGGCTACACCTTC

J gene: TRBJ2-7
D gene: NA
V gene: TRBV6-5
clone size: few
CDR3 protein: CASSAGQGRIYEQYF
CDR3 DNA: TGTGCCAGCAGTGCGGGGCAGGGGCGTATCTACGAGCAGTACTTC

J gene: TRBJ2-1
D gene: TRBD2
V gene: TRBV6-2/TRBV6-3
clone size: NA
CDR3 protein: CASSLTTSDEQFF
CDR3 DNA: TGTGCCAGCAGCCTGACGACTAGCGATGAGCAGTTCTTC